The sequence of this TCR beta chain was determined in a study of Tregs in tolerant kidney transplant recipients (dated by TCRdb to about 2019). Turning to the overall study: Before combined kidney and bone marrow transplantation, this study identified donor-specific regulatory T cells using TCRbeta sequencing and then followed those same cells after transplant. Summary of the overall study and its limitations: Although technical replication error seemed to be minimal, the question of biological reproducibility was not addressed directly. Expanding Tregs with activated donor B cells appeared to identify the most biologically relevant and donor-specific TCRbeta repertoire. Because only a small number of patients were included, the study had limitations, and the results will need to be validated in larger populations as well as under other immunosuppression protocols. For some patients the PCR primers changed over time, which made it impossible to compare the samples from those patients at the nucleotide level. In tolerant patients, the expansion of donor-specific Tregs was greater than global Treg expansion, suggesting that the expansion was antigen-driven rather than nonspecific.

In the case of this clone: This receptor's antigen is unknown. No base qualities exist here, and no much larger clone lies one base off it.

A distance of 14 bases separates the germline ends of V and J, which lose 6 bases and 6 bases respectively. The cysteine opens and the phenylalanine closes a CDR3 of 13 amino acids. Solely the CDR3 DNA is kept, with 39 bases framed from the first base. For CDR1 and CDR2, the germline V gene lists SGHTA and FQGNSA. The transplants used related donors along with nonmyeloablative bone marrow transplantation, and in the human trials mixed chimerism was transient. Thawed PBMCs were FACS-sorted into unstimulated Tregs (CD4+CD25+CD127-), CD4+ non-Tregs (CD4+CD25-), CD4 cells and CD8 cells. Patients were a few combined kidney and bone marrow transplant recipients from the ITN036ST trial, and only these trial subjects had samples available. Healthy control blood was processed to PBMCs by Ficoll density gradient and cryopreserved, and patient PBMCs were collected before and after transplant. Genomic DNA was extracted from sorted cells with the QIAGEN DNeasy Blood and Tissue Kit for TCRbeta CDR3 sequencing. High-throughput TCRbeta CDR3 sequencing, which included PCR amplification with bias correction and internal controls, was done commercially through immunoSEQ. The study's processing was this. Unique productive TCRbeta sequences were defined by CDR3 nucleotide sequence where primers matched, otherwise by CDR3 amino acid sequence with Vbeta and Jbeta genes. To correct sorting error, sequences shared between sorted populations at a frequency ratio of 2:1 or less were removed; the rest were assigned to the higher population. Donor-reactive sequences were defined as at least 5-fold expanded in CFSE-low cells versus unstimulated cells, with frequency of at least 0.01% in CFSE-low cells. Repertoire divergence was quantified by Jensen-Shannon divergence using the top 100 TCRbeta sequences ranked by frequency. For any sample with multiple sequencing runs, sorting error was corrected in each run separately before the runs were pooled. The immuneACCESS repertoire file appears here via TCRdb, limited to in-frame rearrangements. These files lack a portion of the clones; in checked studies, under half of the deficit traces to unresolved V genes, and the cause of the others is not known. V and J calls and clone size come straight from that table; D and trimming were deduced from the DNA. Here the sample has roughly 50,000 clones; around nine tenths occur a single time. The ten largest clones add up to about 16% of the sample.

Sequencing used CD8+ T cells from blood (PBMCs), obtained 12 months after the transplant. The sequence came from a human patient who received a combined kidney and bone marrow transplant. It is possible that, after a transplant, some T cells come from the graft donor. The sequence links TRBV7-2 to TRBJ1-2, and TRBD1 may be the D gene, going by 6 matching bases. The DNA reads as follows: TGTGCCAGCAGAGAGGGGGGGCTCAATGGCTACACCTTC. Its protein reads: CASREGGLNGYTF.